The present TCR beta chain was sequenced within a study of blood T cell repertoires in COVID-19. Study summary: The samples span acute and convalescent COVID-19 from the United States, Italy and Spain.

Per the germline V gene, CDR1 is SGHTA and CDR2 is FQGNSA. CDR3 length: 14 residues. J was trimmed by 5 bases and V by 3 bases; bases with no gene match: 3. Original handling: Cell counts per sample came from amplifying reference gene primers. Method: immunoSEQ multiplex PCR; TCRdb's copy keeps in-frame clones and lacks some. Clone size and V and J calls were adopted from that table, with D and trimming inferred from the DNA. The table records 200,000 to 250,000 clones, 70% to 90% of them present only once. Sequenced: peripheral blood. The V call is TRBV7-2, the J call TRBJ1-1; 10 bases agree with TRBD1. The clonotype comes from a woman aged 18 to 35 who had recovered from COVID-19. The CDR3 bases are TGTGCCAGCAGCTTCCGGGACAGGGGAACTGAAGCTTTCTTT. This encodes CASSFRDRGTEAFF.